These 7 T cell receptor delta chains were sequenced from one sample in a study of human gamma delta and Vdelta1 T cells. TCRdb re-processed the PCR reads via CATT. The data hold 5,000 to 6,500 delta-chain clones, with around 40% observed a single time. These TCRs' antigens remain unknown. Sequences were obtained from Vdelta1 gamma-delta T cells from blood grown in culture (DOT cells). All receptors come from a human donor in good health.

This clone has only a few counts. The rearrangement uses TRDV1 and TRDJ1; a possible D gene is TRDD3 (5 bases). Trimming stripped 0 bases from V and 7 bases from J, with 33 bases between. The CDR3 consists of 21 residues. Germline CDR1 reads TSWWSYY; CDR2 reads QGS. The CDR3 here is CALGELGSSNALTISLGKLIF. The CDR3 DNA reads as TGTGCTCTTGGGGAACTGGGATCCTCGAATGCCCTTACTATATCCTTGGGTAAACTCATCTTT.

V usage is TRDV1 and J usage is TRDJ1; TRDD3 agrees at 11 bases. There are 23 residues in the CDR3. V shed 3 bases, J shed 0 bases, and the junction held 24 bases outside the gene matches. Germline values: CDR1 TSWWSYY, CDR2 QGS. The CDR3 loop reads CALGDWSYGPLLGDMWYTDKLIF. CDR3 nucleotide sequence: TGTGCTCTTGGGGATTGGTCCTACGGTCCCCTACTGGGGGATATGTGGTACACCGATAAACTCATCTTT.

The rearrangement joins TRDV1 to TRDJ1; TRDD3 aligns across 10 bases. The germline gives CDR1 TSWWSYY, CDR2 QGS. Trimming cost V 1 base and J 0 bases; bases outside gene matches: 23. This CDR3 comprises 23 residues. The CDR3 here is CALGEPPSWTHGMGDTYTDKLIF. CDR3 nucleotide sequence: TGTGCTCTTGGGGAACCACCCTCTTGGACACACGGGATGGGGGATACCTACACCGATAAACTCATCTTT.

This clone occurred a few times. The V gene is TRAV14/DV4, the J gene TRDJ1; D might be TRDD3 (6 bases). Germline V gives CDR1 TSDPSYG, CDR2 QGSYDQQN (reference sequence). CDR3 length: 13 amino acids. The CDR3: CALSPWGTDKLIF. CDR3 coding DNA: TGTGCTCTGAGTCCCTGGGGCACCGATAAACTCATCTTT.

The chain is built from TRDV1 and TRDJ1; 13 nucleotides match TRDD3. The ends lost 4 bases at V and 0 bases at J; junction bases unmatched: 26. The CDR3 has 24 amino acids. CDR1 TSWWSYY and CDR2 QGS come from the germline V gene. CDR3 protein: CALGALPLPNQYWGIRGDTDKLIF. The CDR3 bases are TGTGCTCTTGGGGCTCTCCCCCTTCCCAACCAGTACTGGGGGATACGCGGGGACACCGATAAACTCATCTTT.

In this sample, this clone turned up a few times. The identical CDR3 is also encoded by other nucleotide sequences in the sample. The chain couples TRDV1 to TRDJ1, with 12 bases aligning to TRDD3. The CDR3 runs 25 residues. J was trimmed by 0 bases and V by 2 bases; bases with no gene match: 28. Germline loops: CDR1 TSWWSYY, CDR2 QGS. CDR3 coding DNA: TGTGCTCTTGGGGAATTTACGGTGTGGCAGGCCCCTATACTGGGGGATACCAGCTACACCGATAAACTCATCTTT. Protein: CALGEFTVWQAPILGDTSYTDKLIF.

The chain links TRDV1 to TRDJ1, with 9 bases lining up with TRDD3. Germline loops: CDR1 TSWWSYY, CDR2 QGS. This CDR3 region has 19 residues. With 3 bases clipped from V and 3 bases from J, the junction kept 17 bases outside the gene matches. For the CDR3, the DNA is TGTGCTCTTGGGGACCCCTTCCCCAACTGGGGGAGAAGGGCCGATAAACTCATCTTT. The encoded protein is CALGDPFPNWGRRADKLIF.